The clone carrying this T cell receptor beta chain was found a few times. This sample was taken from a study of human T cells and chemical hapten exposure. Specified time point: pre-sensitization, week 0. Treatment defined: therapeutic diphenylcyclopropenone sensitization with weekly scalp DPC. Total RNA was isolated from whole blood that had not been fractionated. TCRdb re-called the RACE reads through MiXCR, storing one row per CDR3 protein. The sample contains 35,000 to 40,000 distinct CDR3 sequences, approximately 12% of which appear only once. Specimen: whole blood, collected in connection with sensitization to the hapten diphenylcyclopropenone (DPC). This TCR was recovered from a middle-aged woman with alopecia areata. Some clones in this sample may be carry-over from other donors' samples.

In DNA form, the CDR3 reads TGCAGTGCTAGAGATAGCAGGGAAAATGGCTACACCTTC. This sequence encodes CSARDSRENGYTF. The rearrangement uses TRBV20-1 and TRBJ1-2; the D gene is possibly TRBD1 (5 bases). The V end lost 0 bases, the J end lost 6 bases, and 11 bases lay between the germline ends. Germline lookup yields CDR1 DFQATT and CDR2 SNEGSKA (reference sequence). CDR3 length: 13 residues.